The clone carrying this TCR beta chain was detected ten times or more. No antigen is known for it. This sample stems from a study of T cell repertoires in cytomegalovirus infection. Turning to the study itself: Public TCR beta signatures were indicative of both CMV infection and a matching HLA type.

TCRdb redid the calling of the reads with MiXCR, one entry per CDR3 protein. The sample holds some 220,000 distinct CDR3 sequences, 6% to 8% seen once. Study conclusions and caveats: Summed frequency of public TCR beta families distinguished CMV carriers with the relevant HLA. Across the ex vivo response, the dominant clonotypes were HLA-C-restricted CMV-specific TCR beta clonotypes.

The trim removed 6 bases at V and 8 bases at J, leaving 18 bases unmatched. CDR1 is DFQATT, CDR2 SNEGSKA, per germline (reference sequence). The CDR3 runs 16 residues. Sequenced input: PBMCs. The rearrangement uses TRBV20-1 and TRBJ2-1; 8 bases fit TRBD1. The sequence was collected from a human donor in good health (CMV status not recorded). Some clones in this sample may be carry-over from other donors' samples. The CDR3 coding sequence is TGCAGTGCCCCGGAAGGATTCGGACAGGGACGGCATGAGCAGTTCTTC. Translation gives CSAPEGFGQGRHEQFF.